Detailed here is one TCR beta chain. There is no known antigen for this receptor. No much larger clonotype is one base removed from it; base qualities were not supplied. These data come from a study of OX40 agonist ivuxolimab in advanced cancers. Describing the broader study: Ivuxolimab was a fully human IgG2 agonistic monoclonal antibody targeting the costimulatory receptor OX40 (CD134). Intravenous ivuxolimab was administered to patients every 2 weeks at six dose levels: 0.01, 0.1, 0.3, 1.5, 3 and 10 mg/kg. Among the 50 to 55 dose-escalation patients, some 20 had hepatocellular carcinoma, 15 melanoma, 9 renal cell carcinoma and 9 head and neck cancer. A male proportion of roughly 85% and a mean age of around 60 years, ranging from 23 to 79, were recorded for the dose-escalation cohort. Prior anti-PD-1, anti-PD-L1 or anti-CTLA-4 therapy was permitted, and checkpoint inhibitors had been received by about 44% of dose-escalation patients. Partial responses occurred in three dose-escalation patients: two with cutaneous melanoma and one with hepatocellular carcinoma. The point of sequencing TCRbeta in the periphery was to test whether ivuxolimab changed TCR sequence diversity and drove clonal T-cell expansion. The paper covers the monotherapy dose-escalation part of the phase I ivuxolimab trial, which included N ≈ 57 patients. The investigation overall reported the following: On average, CD8+ T cells showed more expanded clones than CD4+ T cells after ivuxolimab. Low levels of normalized T-cell clonal expansion were also shown by some nonresponding patients. In partial responders in the 0.1-3.0 mg/kg groups, normalized peripheral clonal expansion was found to be among the lowest, especially among CD8+ T cells. The antigen specificity of the peripheral T cells that underwent clonal expansion was not determined. At doses of 0.1 to 3.0 mg/kg, clonal expansion of both CD4+ and CD8+ blood T cells was observed from baseline to week 6.

For sequencing of the TCRbeta CDR3 region, genomic DNA was extracted from the sorted cells. The immunoSEQ Assay was used for sequencing of TCRbeta CDR3 regions. TCRdb limited this immuneACCESS table to in-frame rearrangements with V and J called. A share of clones is missing; checked studies link under half to unresolved V genes, and the rest is unexplained. This sample gives approximately 77,000 clones in total; 90% of them show up just once. The ten largest clonotypes hold approximately 1.8% of the sample. Deletion took 6 bases off V and 1 base off J, with a span of 9 bases between the germline ends. Including the terminal cysteine and phenylalanine, the CDR3 comprises 14 residues. Here the CDR3 DNA is all that survives: 42 bases in frame from base 1. The germline V gene gives CDR1 as SNHLY and CDR2 as FYNNEI. The trial excluded patients who had a history of autoimmune disease or who were on systemic immunosuppression. Peripheral blood for TCR sequencing was collected from all dose cohorts at baseline, on cycle 4 day 1, and on cycle 7 day 1. Samples were obtained from an open-label, multicenter, first-in-human phase I dose-escalation trial of ivuxolimab. The trial enrolled adults with locally advanced or metastatic head and neck squamous cell, hepatocellular, melanoma or renal cell carcinoma. CD4+ and CD8+ T cells were sorted separately from peripheral blood before TCR sequencing.

This TCR derives from an adult with an advanced solid tumor such as melanoma, head and neck, liver or kidney cancer. The input for sequencing was CD4+ or CD8+ T cells sorted from blood, taken in a trial of the OX40 agonist ivuxolimab. Rearrangement joined TRBV2 to TRBJ2-2; the D gene is unclear. Read as DNA, the sequence is TGTGCCAGCAGGCTCGACAAGAACACCGGGGAGCTGTTTTTT. This encodes CASRLDKNTGELFF.